This T cell receptor (beta chain) was recovered during a study of tumor and adjacent non-tumor tissue in lung cancer. Whole-study context: Patients comprised about a dozen adenocarcinoma, 2 squamous cell carcinoma and 1 small cell lung cancer.

Concerning this clonotype: Its antigen is undetermined. The missing conserved phenylalanine or tryptophan at the end of this CDR3 makes a read error likely. Because the CDR3's place on the DNA is in doubt, the DNA is left out and the CDR3 is given as listed by TCRdb.

Findings and caveats of the study: TCR diversity was significantly greater in tumor than normal lung tissue. In normal lung, the top 100 clones were significantly more dominant than in tumor.

With termini counted, the CDR3 has 14 amino acids. CDR1 DFQATT and CDR2 SNEGSKA come from the germline V gene (reference sequence). The library came from three nested PCR rounds adapted from ARM-PCR protocols. MiXCR was run by TCRdb on the multiplex PCR reads, yielding one entry per CDR3 protein. The sample holds over 80,000 distinct CDR3 sequences; roughly 80% are singletons and the top ten take about 30%. The template was RNA from unsorted bulk tissue. More than 3 cm separated this lung sample from the edge of the tumor. Between August and November 2014, newly diagnosed, chemotherapy-naive lung cancer patients underwent thoracic surgery in China.

What was sequenced was distant non-tumor lung tissue. This chain links TRBV20-1 with TRBJ2-3; the D call of TRBD1 is as the table states it, not checked on the DNA. This receptor was obtained from a man between 60 and 75 years old with small cell lung cancer. CDR3 loop: CRAIPRQWPDTKYS.